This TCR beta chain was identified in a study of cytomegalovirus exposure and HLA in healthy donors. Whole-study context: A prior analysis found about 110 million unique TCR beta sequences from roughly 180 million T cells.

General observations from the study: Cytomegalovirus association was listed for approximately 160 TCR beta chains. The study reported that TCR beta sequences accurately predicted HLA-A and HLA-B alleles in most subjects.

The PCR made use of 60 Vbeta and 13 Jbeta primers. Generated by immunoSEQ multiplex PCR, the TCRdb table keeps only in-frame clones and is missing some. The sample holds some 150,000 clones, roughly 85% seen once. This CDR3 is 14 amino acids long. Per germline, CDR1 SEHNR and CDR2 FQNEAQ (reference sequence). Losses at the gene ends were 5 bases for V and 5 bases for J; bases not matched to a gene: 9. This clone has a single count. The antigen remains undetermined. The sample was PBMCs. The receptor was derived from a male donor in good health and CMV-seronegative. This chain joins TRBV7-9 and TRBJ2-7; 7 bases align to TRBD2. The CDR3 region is CASSPGGVGHEQYF. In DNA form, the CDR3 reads TGTGCCAGCAGCCCGGGGGGAGTGGGGCACGAGCAGTACTTC.